Listed below are T cell receptor beta chains from one sample, sequenced in a study of cytomegalovirus exposure and HLA in healthy donors. Some clones are missing from TCRdb's copy, which holds only in-frame ones; the method was immunoSEQ multiplex PCR. The sample contains 150,000 to 200,000 clones, around 78% of which appear only once. Sample: PBMCs. These receptors came from a woman aged 30 to 39 in good health and CMV-seropositive. CDR3s include the opening cysteine and the closing phenylalanine or tryptophan. The order of the fields is clone size, J gene, D gene, V gene, CDR3 DNA, CDR3 protein. The D gene is left open where the match is weak. Clone size is shown for a subset of rows, as once, few, many or a class of expanded clone.

clone_size: NA
j_call: TRBJ2-1
d_call: NA
v_call: TRBV11-1
cdr3_nt: TGTGCCAGCAGCGTGACTCACAGGGTTTGGTCCTACAATGAGCAGTTCTTC
cdr3_aa: CASSVTHRVWSYNEQFF

clone_size: NA
j_call: TRBJ2-7
d_call: NA
v_call: TRBV27
cdr3_nt: TGTGCCAGCAGTCTAACGTCGGGACTGCCCTCCTACGAGCAGTACTTC
cdr3_aa: CASSLTSGLPSYEQYF

clone_size: NA
j_call: TRBJ1-6
d_call: NA
v_call: TRBV10-2
cdr3_nt: TGCGCCAGCAGCCCGACAGGTAGTCCTACACCCCTCCACTTT
cdr3_aa: CASSPTGSPTPLHF

clone_size: once
j_call: TRBJ2-3
d_call: TRBD2
v_call: TRBV11-2
cdr3_nt: TGTGCCAGCAGCTTAGGGAGCGGGGGGGCAAACACAGATACGCAGTATTTT
cdr3_aa: CASSLGSGGANTDTQYF

clone_size: once
j_call: TRBJ1-4
d_call: NA
v_call: TRBV15
cdr3_nt: TGTGCCACCGGGAGGGGTAAAGAAAAACTGTTTTTT
cdr3_aa: CATGRGKEKLFF

clone_size: NA
j_call: TRBJ1-1
d_call: NA
v_call: TRBV10-3
cdr3_nt: TGTGCCATCACCGGGACAAGGGCGACAGTGGCTTTCTTT
cdr3_aa: CAITGTRATVAFF

clone_size: NA
j_call: TRBJ2-7
d_call: TRBD1
v_call: TRBV5-5
cdr3_nt: TGTGCCAGCAGCCCTAGGACAGGGGCCTACGAGCAGTACTTC
cdr3_aa: CASSPRTGAYEQYF

clone_size: NA
j_call: TRBJ1-4
d_call: NA
v_call: TRBV4-1
cdr3_nt: TGCGCCAGCAGCCAAGATCCCGAAAGGGGGAATGAAAAACTGTTTTTT
cdr3_aa: CASSQDPERGNEKLFF

clone_size: NA
j_call: TRBJ2-1
d_call: NA
v_call: TRBV19
cdr3_nt: TGTGCCAGTAGCAATGCCAGACTACAGAGGGAGCAGTTCTTC
cdr3_aa: CASSNARLQREQFF

clone_size: NA
j_call: TRBJ1-3
d_call: NA
v_call: TRBV4-2
cdr3_nt: TGTGCCAGCAGCCAATGGGTACAGGGATTGAGCTCTGGAAACACCATATATTTT
cdr3_aa: CASSQWVQGLSSGNTIYF

clone_size: few
j_call: TRBJ2-7
d_call: TRBD1
v_call: TRBV7-2
cdr3_nt: TGTGCCAGCAGCTCGGGACAGGGGGCTTTGTTAAAAGGCTACGAGCAGTACTTC
cdr3_aa: CASSSGQGALLKGYEQYF

clone_size: NA
j_call: TRBJ2-7
d_call: NA
v_call: TRBV18
cdr3_nt: TGTGCCAGCTCATTATCCCCGGGCAGGGGGGCCTACGAGCAGTACTTC
cdr3_aa: CASSLSPGRGAYEQYF

clone_size: NA
j_call: TRBJ2-6
d_call: TRBD1
v_call: TRBV9
cdr3_nt: TGTGCCAGCAGCGCCCGACAGGGGGCCATGGCTGGGGCCAACGTCCTGACTTTC
cdr3_aa: CASSARQGAMAGANVLTF

clone_size: NA
j_call: TRBJ1-1
d_call: NA
v_call: TRBV2
cdr3_nt: TGTGCCAGCAATCCGGAGATGGCTGAAGCTTTCTTT
cdr3_aa: CASNPEMAEAFF

clone_size: NA
j_call: TRBJ1-5
d_call: TRBD1
v_call: TRBV7-2
cdr3_nt: TGTGCCAGCAGCCCTACAGGGGTCTCCGATCAGCCCCAGCATTTT
cdr3_aa: CASSPTGVSDQPQHF

clone_size: NA
j_call: TRBJ2-7
d_call: TRBD1
v_call: TRBV5-1
cdr3_nt: TGCGCCAGCAGCTTGGGACAGGGGGCCTACGAGCAGTACTTC
cdr3_aa: CASSLGQGAYEQYF

clone_size: NA
j_call: TRBJ2-1
d_call: TRBD1
v_call: TRBV14
cdr3_nt: TGTGCCAGCAGCCAAGATTGGGGGACAGGGGGCAATGAGCAGTTCTTC
cdr3_aa: CASSQDWGTGGNEQFF

clone_size: NA
j_call: TRBJ2-3
d_call: NA
v_call: TRBV30
cdr3_nt: TGTGCCTGGAGTACCCCTCGGGCGGGGTCAGGCCGTACGCAGTATTTT
cdr3_aa: CAWSTPRAGSGRTQYF

clone_size: NA
j_call: TRBJ2-3
d_call: NA
v_call: TRBV11-3
cdr3_nt: TGTGCCAGCAGCCGTAGAGGGGGGGTGACAGATACGCAGTATTTT
cdr3_aa: CASSRRGGVTDTQYF

clone_size: NA
j_call: TRBJ2-6
d_call: NA
v_call: TRBV5-4
cdr3_nt: TGTGCCAGCAGCTTGAAACGCAGGACTACTGGGGCCAACGTCCTGACTTTC
cdr3_aa: CASSLKRRTTGANVLTF

clone_size: NA
j_call: TRBJ2-4
d_call: NA
v_call: TRBV2
cdr3_nt: TGTGCCAGCATCCTCCCAGGGGAAGGAAACATTCAGTACTTC
cdr3_aa: CASILPGEGNIQYF

clone_size: NA
j_call: TRBJ1-6
d_call: NA
v_call: TRBV5-1
cdr3_nt: TGCGCCAGCAGCTTGGCCCAACAGGATAATTCACCCCTCCACTTT
cdr3_aa: CASSLAQQDNSPLHF

clone_size: NA
j_call: TRBJ2-7
d_call: NA
v_call: TRBV11-3
cdr3_nt: TGTGCCAGCAGCTTAAACCGAGCCAACGAGCAGTACTTC
cdr3_aa: CASSLNRANEQYF

clone_size: few
j_call: TRBJ1-5
d_call: TRBD1
v_call: TRBV28
cdr3_nt: TGTGCCAGCAGTTCTCGGGACAGTCCTAGCAATCAGCCCCAGCATTTT
cdr3_aa: CASSSRDSPSNQPQHF

clone_size: NA
j_call: TRBJ1-4
d_call: NA
v_call: TRBV7-9
cdr3_nt: TGTGCCAGCAGCTTAGCACAGGGTGTGACGCGTCTGAATGAAAAACTGTTTTTT
cdr3_aa: CASSLAQGVTRLNEKLFF

clone_size: NA
j_call: TRBJ2-1
d_call: TRBD1
v_call: TRBV7-2
cdr3_nt: TGTGCCAGCAGGCAACAGGGGTGGGGTGAGCAGTTCTTC
cdr3_aa: CASRQQGWGEQFF

clone_size: NA
j_call: TRBJ2-7
d_call: TRBD1
v_call: TRBV5-1
cdr3_nt: TGCGCCAGCGGGGAACAGGGGGCCTACGAGCAGTACTTC
cdr3_aa: CASGEQGAYEQYF

clone_size: NA
j_call: TRBJ1-5
d_call: NA
v_call: TRBV4-1
cdr3_nt: TGCGCCAGCAGCCAGGGCAGGAGCAATCAGCCCCAGCATTTT
cdr3_aa: CASSQGRSNQPQHF

clone_size: NA
j_call: TRBJ2-1
d_call: TRBD2
v_call: TRBV5-1
cdr3_nt: TGCGCCAGCAGTCTCACTAGCGGGAGCAACAATGAGCAGTTCTTC
cdr3_aa: CASSLTSGSNNEQFF

clone_size: NA
j_call: TRBJ2-7
d_call: NA
v_call: TRBV4-1
cdr3_nt: TGCGCCAGCAGCCAACAAGGTTCGGGAGCCTACGAGCAGTACTTC
cdr3_aa: CASSQQGSGAYEQYF

clone_size: NA
j_call: TRBJ1-5
d_call: NA
v_call: TRBV2
cdr3_nt: TGTGCCAGCTCCGGTAGACAGTCTCTAGGCAATCAGCCCCAGCATTTT
cdr3_aa: CASSGRQSLGNQPQHF

clone_size: once
j_call: TRBJ2-6
d_call: NA
v_call: TRBV27
cdr3_nt: TGTGCCAGCAGTGGGCTTTGGGGGGCCAACGTCCTGACTTTC
cdr3_aa: CASSGLWGANVLTF

clone_size: NA
j_call: TRBJ1-2
d_call: NA
v_call: TRBV28
cdr3_nt: TGTGCCAGCACCTCATTCCCACCCCCCAGGCGCGCAGGGGACTATGGCTACACCTTC
cdr3_aa: CASTSFPPPRRAGDYGYTF

clone_size: NA
j_call: TRBJ2-3
d_call: NA
v_call: TRBV4-1
cdr3_nt: TGCGCCAGCAGCCGATACCACTTAGGACTCCCGAAGGATACGCAGTATTTT
cdr3_aa: CASSRYHLGLPKDTQYF

clone_size: NA
j_call: TRBJ2-2
d_call: NA
v_call: TRBV19
cdr3_nt: TGTGCCAGTAGTATAGCCGCGACATCCACCGGGGAGCTGTTTTTT
cdr3_aa: CASSIAATSTGELFF

clone_size: NA
j_call: TRBJ1-1
d_call: NA
v_call: TRBV7-3
cdr3_nt: TGTGCCAGCAGCTTAACCATGAACACTGAAGCTTTCTTT
cdr3_aa: CASSLTMNTEAFF

clone_size: NA
j_call: TRBJ1-2
d_call: NA
v_call: TRBV30
cdr3_nt: TGTGCCTCGGCGGGGGGCGCCCCTGGCTATGGCTACACCTTC
cdr3_aa: CASAGGAPGYGYTF

clone_size: NA
j_call: TRBJ2-1
d_call: TRBD1
v_call: TRBV9
cdr3_nt: TGTGCCAGCAGCTCAGGACAGGGGGCCTACAATGAGCAGTTCTTC
cdr3_aa: CASSSGQGAYNEQFF

clone_size: NA
j_call: TRBJ2-7
d_call: TRBD2
v_call: TRBV11-2
cdr3_nt: TGTGCCAGCAGCATGCTTAGCGGGAGGTTGGGGGAGCAGTACTTC
cdr3_aa: CASSMLSGRLGEQYF

clone_size: NA
j_call: TRBJ2-7
d_call: TRBD2
v_call: TRBV4-1
cdr3_nt: TGCGCCAGCAGCCAAGATCAGCAGCGGGGGCCATCCTACGAGCAGTACTTC
cdr3_aa: CASSQDQQRGPSYEQYF

clone_size: NA
j_call: TRBJ1-5
d_call: NA
v_call: TRBV19
cdr3_nt: TGTGTCAGTATGATGACGGAGGACAGCAATCAGCCCCAGCATTTT
cdr3_aa: CVSMMTEDSNQPQHF

clone_size: NA
j_call: TRBJ2-5
d_call: TRBD1
v_call: TRBV19
cdr3_nt: TGTGCCAGTAGTAACTACCGGGACAGGGGGCAAGAGACCCAGTACTTC
cdr3_aa: CASSNYRDRGQETQYF